The rows below give T cell receptor beta chains drawn from one sample of a study of T cell repertoires in cytomegalovirus infection. Their antigens are not known. MiXCR was run by TCRdb on the reads, yielding one entry per CDR3 protein. The data contain hundreds of thousands of distinct CDR3 sequences, 33% of them seen just once; the ten biggest clones take up about 17%. The material was cultured PBMCs, obtained from culture after CMV antigen stimulation. The receptors were gathered from a human donor in good health (CMV status not recorded). Some clones in this sample may be carry-over from other donors' samples. CDR3s include the opening cysteine and the closing phenylalanine or tryptophan. The D gene is left open where the match is weak. Clone size is stated in some rows and not others, as once, few, many or a class when expanded.

v_gene,abundance,j_gene,d_gene,CDR3nt,CDR3aa
TRBV5-1,few,TRBJ1-2,TRBD1,TGCGCCAGCAGCACCGGACAGGTCCTCGGTGGTGGCTACACCTTC,CASSTGQVLGGGYTF
TRBV12-3/TRBV12-4,few,TRBJ2-5,TRBD1,TGTGCCAGCAGCACCGACAGGGGGTGGGGGGAGACCCAGTACTTC,CASSTDRGWGETQYF
TRBV7-2,NA,TRBJ2-1,TRBD2,TGTGCCAGCAGCCCTATTAGCGGGAGCTCCTACAATGAGCAGTTCTTC,CASSPISGSSYNEQFF
TRBV7-2,many,TRBJ2-5,TRBD2,TGTGCCAGCAGCTTATTTAGCGGGAGAGGTCAAGAGACCCAGTACTTC,CASSLFSGRGQETQYF
TRBV27,NA,TRBJ2-2,TRBD1,TGTGCCAGCAGTCGCCGACAGGGGAACACCGGGGAGCTGTTTTTT,CASSRRQGNTGELFF
TRBV7-2,few,TRBJ1-2,NA,TGTGCCAGCAGCGGTCCGGGGGGGGCAGGCGGCTACACCTTC,CASSGPGGAGGYTF
TRBV23-1,NA,TRBJ2-5,NA,TGCGCCAGCAGTCAAGCCGTCCCGACGGCAGGGAGAGAGACCCAGTACTTC,CASSQAVPTAGRETQYF
TRBV6-2/TRBV6-3,NA,TRBJ2-1,TRBD2,TGTGCCAGCAGTTCGGCCGGGACTAGCAGGGGAAATGAGCAGTTCTTC,CASSSAGTSRGNEQFF
TRBV19,NA,TRBJ2-5,TRBD1,TGTGCCAGTAGTACGACAGGGACGGGGGAGACCCAGTACTTC,CASSTTGTGETQYF
TRBV2,NA,TRBJ1-5,NA,TGTGCCAGCAGTGTTTCATCCGGGGATCAGCCCCAGCATTTT,CASSVSSGDQPQHF
TRBV11-2,once,TRBJ2-2,NA,TGTGCCAGCAGCCCTGGGGGCGGGAGAAACACCGGGGAGCTGTTTTTT,CASSPGGGRNTGELFF
TRBV5-6,NA,TRBJ1-3,NA,TGTGCCAGCAGCTTATGGACATACTTCTCTGGAAACACCATATATTTT,CASSLWTYFSGNTIYF